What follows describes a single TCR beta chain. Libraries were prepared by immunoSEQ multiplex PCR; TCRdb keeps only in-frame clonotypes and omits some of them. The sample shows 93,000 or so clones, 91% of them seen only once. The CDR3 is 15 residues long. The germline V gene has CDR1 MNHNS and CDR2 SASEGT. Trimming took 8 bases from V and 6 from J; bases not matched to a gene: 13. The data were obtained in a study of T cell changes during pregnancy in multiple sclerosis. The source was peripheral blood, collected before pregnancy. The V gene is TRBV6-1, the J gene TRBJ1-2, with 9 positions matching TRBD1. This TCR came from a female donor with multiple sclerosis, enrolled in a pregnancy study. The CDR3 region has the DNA TGTGCCAGCCACCGGGGCCCGGGACAGGGTAATGGCTACACCTTC. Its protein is CASHRGPGQGNGYTF.